Listed here is a single T cell receptor (beta chain). No antigen is known for it. The data belong to a study of cytotoxic CD8 clonotypes in ibrutinib-treated CLL. Across the whole study: In all, roughly twelve patients were relapsed/refractory, some 14 were treatment-naive and 17 were IGHV unmutated. It was after a median 12 months of treatment, range 6 to 36, that response samples were taken.

Sequencing used immunoSEQ multiplex PCR; TCRdb keeps in-frame clones, though not all of them. This table has roughly 56,000 clones, over 60% appearing once. Findings of the study overall: Patients showed higher baseline clonality than age-matched healthy donors, and it tracked circulating CD8+ T-cell counts.

V lost 6 bases, J lost 7 bases, and 16 bases lay in between. In germline, CDR1 is SGHDT, CDR2 YYEEEE. The CDR3 has 13 amino acids. This chain joins TRBV5-6 and TRBJ1-2, with D unresolved. This receptor was obtained from a human donor with chronic lymphocytic leukemia. The sequenced sample was PBMCs, obtained after 12 months of ibrutinib treatment. CDR3 coding DNA: TGTGCCAGCACCCGACCGGGCCTGCGTGGCTACACCTTC. The encoded protein is CASTRPGLRGYTF.